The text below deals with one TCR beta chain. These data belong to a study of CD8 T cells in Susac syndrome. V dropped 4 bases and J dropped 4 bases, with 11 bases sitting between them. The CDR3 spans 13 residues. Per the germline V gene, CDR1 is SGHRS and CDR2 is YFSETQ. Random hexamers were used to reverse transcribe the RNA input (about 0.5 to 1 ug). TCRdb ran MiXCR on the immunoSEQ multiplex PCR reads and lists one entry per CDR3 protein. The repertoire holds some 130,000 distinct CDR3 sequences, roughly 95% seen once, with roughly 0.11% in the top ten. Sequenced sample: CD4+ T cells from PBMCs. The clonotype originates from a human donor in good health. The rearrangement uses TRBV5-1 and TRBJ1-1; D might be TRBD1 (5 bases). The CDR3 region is CASSPPGFTEAFF. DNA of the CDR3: TGCGCCAGCAGCCCCCCAGGGTTCACTGAAGCTTTCTTT.